A single sample is the source of the 2 T cell receptor beta chains below, sequenced in a study of Tregs in tolerant kidney transplant recipients. Assay: immunoSEQ multiplex PCR; the TCRdb copy retains only in-frame clones and omits some. This table has under 45,000 clones, just under 97% appearing once. The antigens for these receptors are not known. The sequenced sample consisted of Tregs from blood cultured with allogeneic cells. The receptors derive from a human donor in good health.

The genes are TRBV2 and TRBJ2-7, with unresolved D. The V gene lost 4 bases and the J gene lost 4 bases, with 8 bases spanning the gap. The CDR3 runs to 12 residues. Looked up from germline, CDR1 is SNHLY and CDR2 is FYNNEI. The CDR3 region is CASSGRDYEQYF. Written as DNA, the CDR3 is TGTGCCAGCAGTGGTCGCGATTACGAGCAGTACTTC.

V gene TRBV18 combines with J gene TRBJ2-3, with 7 positions matching TRBD1. From germline, CDR1 is KGHSH and CDR2 LQKENI. The CDR3 loop spans 17 amino acids. V lost 1 base to trimming and J lost 2 bases; unmatched junction nucleotides: 9. Here the CDR3 reads CASSPRLKGGFTDTQYF. The CDR3 nucleotides read TGTGCCAGCTCACCACGGCTAAAAGGGGGCTTCACAGATACGCAGTATTTT.